This TCR beta chain was sequenced during a study of early T cells in non-severe SARS-CoV-2 infection. One entry per CDR3 protein, called by TCRdb with MiXCR from the 5' RACE reads. The sample carries about 20,000 distinct CDR3 sequences, 4.5% to 5% recorded once. The CDR3 contains 14 residues. From germline, CDR1 is SGHDN and CDR2 FVKESK. J lost 4 bases, V lost 4 bases, and 5 bases had no gene match. This clonotype was picked up many times. The sequence came from an adult who was a healthcare worker with PCR-confirmed SARS-CoV-2 infection or an uninfected control (not recorded which). Sequenced material: whole blood. The chain links TRBV14 to TRBJ1-2; 8 bases are shared with TRBD1. For the CDR3, the DNA is TGTGCCAGCAGCCCAACGACAGGGGCCTATGGCTACACCTTC. Translating it yields CASSPTTGAYGYTF.